One sample yielded the 9 T cell receptor beta chains listed below, sequenced in a study of blood T cell repertoires in COVID-19. TCRdb's copy holds only in-frame clones and misses some; the assay was immunoSEQ multiplex PCR. The table shows about 58,000 clones, with around 85% occurring only once. Specimen: peripheral blood. The receptors were gathered from a human donor in a cohort sampled during active COVID-19.

This clone appeared a few times. J is TRBJ1-2 and V is TRBV29-1; D unclear. This CDR3 spans 12 amino acids. The V end was cut by 4 bases, the J end by 5 bases, with 11 bases between. Germline CDR1 and CDR2: SQVTM and ANQGSEA. CDR3 nucleotide sequence: TGCAGCGTTGTCCGGCAGGCATATGGCTACACCTTC. It encodes CSVVRQAYGYTF.

The chain carries TRBV11-2 and TRBJ1-2; D is ambiguous. Trimming left V 6 bases short and J 4 bases short, with 6 bases between. The germline CDR1 and CDR2 sequences are SGHAT and FQNNGV. The CDR3 is 11 amino acids. CDR3 bases: TGTGCCAGCAGACGGGGCTATGGCTACACCTTC. Translation: CASRRGYGYTF.

The rearrangement joins TRBV29-1 to TRBJ1-6; D remains ambiguous. CDR1 and CDR2 (germline): SQVTM, ANQGSEA. CDR3 size: 11 residues. With 6 bases removed from V and 14 bases from J, the gap between germline ends came to 14 bases. CDR3 sequence (DNA): TGCAGCGTCCGAGACTCGGGTTCCCTCCACTTT. Protein product: CSVRDSGSLHF.

The rearrangement joins TRBV28 to TRBJ2-5; TRBD1 matches 9 bases. In germline, CDR1 is MDHEN, CDR2 SYDVKM. This CDR3 has 16 residues. V was pared by 5 bases and J by 5 bases, with 12 bases of the junction left unmatched. The DNA for the CDR3 is TGTGCCAGCAGTAAGCCGGGACAGGGAACAAGGGAGACCCAGTACTTC. Its translation: CASSKPGQGTRETQYF.

This clone was counted once. The chain's CDR3 is CASSHHQGTEAFF. In DNA, the CDR3 is TGCGCCAGCAGCCACCACCAGGGCACTGAAGCTTTCTTT. V is TRBV4-1 and J is TRBJ1-1, with a tentative D call TRBD1 (5 bases). The germline CDR1 and CDR2 sequences are MGHRA and YSYEKL. V was trimmed by 3 bases and J by 4 bases, leaving 9 bases between them. The CDR3 sequence is 13 residues long.

The chain combines TRBV19 with TRBJ1-2; unclear D gene. Germline CDR1 reads LNHDA; CDR2 reads SQIVND (reference sequence). The CDR3 is 12 amino acids. Deletions cut 7 bases from V and 0 bases from J, with 6 bases between. The CDR3 sequence: CASTRANYGYTF. The DNA for the CDR3 is TGTGCCAGTACGCGAGCTAACTATGGCTACACCTTC.

The J gene is TRBJ1-4, the V gene TRBV2, with D uncertain. V gave up 6 bases and J gave up 0 bases, with 8 bases separating them. Germline CDR1 SNHLY, CDR2 FYNNEI. The CDR3 consists of 14 residues. The DNA for the CDR3 is TGTGCCAGCAGAGTGGAGGCAACTAATGAAAAACTGTTTTTT. Translated, it gives CASRVEATNEKLFF.

V gene TRBV25-1 combines with J gene TRBJ2-1, with TRBD1 matching over 10 bases. The CDR3 has 13 residues. Germline V lookup: CDR1 MGHDK, CDR2 SYGVNS. With V trimmed by 7 bases and J by 6 bases, 3 bases remained unmatched. The CDR3 bases are TGTGCCAGCACAAGGGACAGGGGCAATGAGCAGTTCTTC. Protein product: CASTRDRGNEQFF.

J is TRBJ1-2 and V is TRBV28; no clear D. Per the germline V gene, CDR1 is MDHEN and CDR2 is SYDVKM. Trimming took 4 bases from V and 8 from J, leaving 8 bases between them. The CDR3 is 11 residues long. CDR3 sequence (DNA): TGTGCCAGCAGTTATTCTGAGGGCTACACCTTC. Protein product: CASSYSEGYTF.